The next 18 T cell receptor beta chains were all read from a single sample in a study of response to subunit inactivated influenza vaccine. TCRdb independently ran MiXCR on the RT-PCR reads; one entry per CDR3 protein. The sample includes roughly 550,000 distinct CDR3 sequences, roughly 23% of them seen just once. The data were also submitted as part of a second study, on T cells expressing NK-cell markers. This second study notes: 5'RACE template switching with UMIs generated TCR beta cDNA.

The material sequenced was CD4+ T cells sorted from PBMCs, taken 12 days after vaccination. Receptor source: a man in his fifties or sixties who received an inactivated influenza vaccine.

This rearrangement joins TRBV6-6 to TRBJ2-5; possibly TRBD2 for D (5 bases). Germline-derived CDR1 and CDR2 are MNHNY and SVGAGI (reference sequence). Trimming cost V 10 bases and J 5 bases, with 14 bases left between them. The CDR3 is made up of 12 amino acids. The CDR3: CAIRGIEETQYF. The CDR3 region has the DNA TGTGCCATCCGAGGGATCGAGGAGACCCAGTACTTC.

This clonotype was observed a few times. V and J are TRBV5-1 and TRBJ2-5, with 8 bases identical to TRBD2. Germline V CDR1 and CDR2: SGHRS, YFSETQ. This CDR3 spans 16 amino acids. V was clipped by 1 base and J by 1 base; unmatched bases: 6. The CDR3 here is CASSLSPSGSQETQYF. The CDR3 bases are TGCGCCAGCAGCTTGTCTCCTAGCGGGTCCCAAGAGACCCAGTACTTC.

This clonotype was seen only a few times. The CDR3 coding sequence is TGTGCCAGCAGTTTCAGGGGTGGGTCCCCAAGAGAGACCCAGTACTTC. Amino acid sequence: CASSFRGGSPRETQYF. The V gene is TRBV28, the J gene TRBJ2-5; perhaps TRBD1 as D (6 bases). Trimming pared 3 bases from V and 4 bases from J, leaving 18 bases between. The germline V gene has CDR1 MDHEN and CDR2 SYDVKM. The CDR3 has 16 amino acids. The full variable domain, with the rest looked up from reference TRBV28 and TRBJ2-5, is DVKVTQSSRYLVKRTGEKVFLECVQDMDHENMFWYRQDPGLGLRLIYFSYDVKMKEKGDIPEGYSVSREKKERFSLILESASTNQTSMYLCASSFRGGSPRETQYFGPGTRLLVL.

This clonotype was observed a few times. The CDR3 is CASSALVPEAFF. DNA for the CDR3: TGTGCCAGCAGCGCCCTCGTACCTGAAGCTTTCTTT. The chain couples TRBV7-9 to TRBJ1-1; D is undetermined. CDR1 is SEHNR and CDR2 is FQNEAQ in the germline V gene (reference sequence). There are 12 residues in the CDR3. Trimming cost V 5 bases and J 6 bases, with 10 bases left between them. Using reference TRBV7-9 and TRBJ1-1 for the parts outside the CDR3, the full variable domain is DTGVSQNPRHKITKRGQNVTFRCDPISEHNRLYWYRQTLGQGPEFLTYFQNEAQLEKSRLLSDRFSAERPKGSFSTLEIQRTEQGDSAMYLCASSALVPEAFFGQGTRLTVV.

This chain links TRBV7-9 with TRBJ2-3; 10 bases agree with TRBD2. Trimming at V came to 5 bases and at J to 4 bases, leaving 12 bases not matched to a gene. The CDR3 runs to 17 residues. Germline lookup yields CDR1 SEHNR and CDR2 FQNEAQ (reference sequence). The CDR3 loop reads CASSLPSGGLTADTQYF. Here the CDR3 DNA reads TGTGCCAGCAGCCTACCTAGCGGGGGCCTAACCGCAGATACGCAGTATTTT.

CDR3 coding DNA: TGCGCCAGCAGCCAAGGTCTGCCCAGACCCGGGGAGCTGTTTTTT. This gives the protein CASSQGLPRPGELFF. The chain combines TRBV4-3 with TRBJ2-2; D remains unclear. The germline V and J ends were trimmed by 1 base and 6 bases, with 12 bases remaining between them. Germline CDR1 and CDR2: LGHNA and YSLEER. The CDR3 runs 15 residues.

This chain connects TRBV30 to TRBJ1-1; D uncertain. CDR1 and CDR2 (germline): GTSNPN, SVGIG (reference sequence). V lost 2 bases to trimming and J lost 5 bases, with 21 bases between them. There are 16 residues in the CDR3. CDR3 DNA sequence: TGTGCCTGGAGTCCACCTTTTATGGGAGTGAGGACTGAAGCTTTCTTT. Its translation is CAWSPPFMGVRTEAFF.

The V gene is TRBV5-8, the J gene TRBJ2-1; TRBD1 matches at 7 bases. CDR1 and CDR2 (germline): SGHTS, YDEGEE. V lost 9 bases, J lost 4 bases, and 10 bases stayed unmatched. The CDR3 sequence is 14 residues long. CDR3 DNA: TGTGCCATCGCCCGGGACAGCTTGTACAATGAGCAGTTCTTC. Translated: CAIARDSLYNEQFF. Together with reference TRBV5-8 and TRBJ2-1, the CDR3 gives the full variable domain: EAGVTQSPTHLIKTRGQQATLRCSPISGHTSVYWYQQALGLGLQFLLWYDEGEERNRGNFPPRFSGRQFPNYSSELNVNALELEDSALYLCAIARDSLYNEQFFGPGTRLTVL.

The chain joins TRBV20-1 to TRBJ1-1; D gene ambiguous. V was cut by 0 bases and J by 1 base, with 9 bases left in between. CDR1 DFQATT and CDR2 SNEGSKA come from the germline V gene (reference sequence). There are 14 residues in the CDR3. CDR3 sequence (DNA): TGCAGTGCTAGAGAAACAATCGGGAACACTGAAGCTTTCTTT. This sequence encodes CSARETIGNTEAFF.

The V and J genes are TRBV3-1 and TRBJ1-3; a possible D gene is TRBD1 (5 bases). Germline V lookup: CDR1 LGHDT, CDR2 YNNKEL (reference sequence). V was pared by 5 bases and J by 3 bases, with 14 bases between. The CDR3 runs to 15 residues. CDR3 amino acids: CASSFPGPRGNTIYF. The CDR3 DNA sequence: TGTGCCAGCAGCTTCCCGGGGCCCCGTGGAAACACCATATATTTT. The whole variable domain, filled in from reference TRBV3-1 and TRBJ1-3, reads DTAVSQTPKYLVTQMGNDKSIKCEQNLGHDTMYWYKQDSKKFLKIMFSYNNKELIINETVPNRFSPKSPDKAHLNLHINSLELGDSAVYFCASSFPGPRGNTIYFGEGSWLTVV.

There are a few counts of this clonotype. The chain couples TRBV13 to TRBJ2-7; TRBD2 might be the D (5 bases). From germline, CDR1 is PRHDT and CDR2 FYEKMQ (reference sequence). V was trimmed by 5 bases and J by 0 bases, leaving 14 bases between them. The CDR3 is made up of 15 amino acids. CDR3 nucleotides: TGTGCCAGCAGCCTGCTGGGAGTGCTCTCCTACGAGCAGTACTTC. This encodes CASSLLGVLSYEQYF.

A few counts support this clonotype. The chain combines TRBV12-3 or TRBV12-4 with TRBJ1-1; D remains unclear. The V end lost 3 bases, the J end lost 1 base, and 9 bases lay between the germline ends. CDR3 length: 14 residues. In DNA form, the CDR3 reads TGTGCCAGCAGTTTTGCCGGGGAGAACACTGAAGCTTTCTTT. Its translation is CASSFAGENTEAFF.

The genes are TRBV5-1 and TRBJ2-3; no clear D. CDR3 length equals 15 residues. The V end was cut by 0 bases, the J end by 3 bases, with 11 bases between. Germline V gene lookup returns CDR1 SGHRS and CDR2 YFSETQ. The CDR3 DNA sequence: TGCGCCAGCAGCTTGGACCACCCTAAGACAGATACGCAGTATTTT. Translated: CASSLDHPKTDTQYF.

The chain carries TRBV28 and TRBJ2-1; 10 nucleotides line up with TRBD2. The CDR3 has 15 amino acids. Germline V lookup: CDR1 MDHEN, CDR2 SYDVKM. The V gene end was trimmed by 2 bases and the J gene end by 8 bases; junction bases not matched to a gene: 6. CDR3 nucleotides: TGTGCCAGCAGTTTAGGTAGCGGGAGGACCCATGAGCAGTTCTTC. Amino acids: CASSLGSGRTHEQFF.

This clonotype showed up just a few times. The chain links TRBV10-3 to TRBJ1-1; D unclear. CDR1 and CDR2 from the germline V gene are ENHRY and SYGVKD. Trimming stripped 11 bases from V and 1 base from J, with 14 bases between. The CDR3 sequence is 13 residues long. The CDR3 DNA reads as TGTGCCTCGTCCCGGCAGACGAACACTGAAGCTTTCTTT. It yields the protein CASSRQTNTEAFF.

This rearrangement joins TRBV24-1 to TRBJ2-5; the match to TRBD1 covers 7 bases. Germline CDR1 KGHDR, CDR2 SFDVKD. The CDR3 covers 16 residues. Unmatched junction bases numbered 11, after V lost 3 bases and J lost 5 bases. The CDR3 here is CATSDPGQTAGETQYF. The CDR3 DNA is TGTGCCACCAGTGATCCGGGACAGACAGCCGGGGAGACCCAGTACTTC.

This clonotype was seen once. The chain's CDR3 is CASTSGAGQPVNQPQHF. In DNA, the CDR3 is TGTGCCAGCACCTCCGGTGCAGGACAGCCCGTCAATCAGCCCCAGCATTTT. The chain employs TRBV6-2 or TRBV6-3 and TRBJ1-5; TRBD1 is a possible D gene (6 bases). CDR1 and CDR2 (germline): MNHEY, SVGEGT. The CDR3 runs 17 residues. Trimming removed 7 bases from V and 3 bases from J, with 22 bases in between.

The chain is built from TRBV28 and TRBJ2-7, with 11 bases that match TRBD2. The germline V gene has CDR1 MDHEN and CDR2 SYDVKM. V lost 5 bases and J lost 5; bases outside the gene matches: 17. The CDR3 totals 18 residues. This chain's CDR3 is CASSDGTSGSGFLHEQYF. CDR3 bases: TGTGCCAGCAGTGACGGGACTAGCGGATCAGGGTTCCTACACGAGCAGTACTTC.